This TCR beta chain comes out of a study of T cell repertoires in cytomegalovirus infection. With respect to this clonotype: The antigen is not known.

CDR3 length: 13 amino acids. The germline CDR1 and CDR2 sequences are SQVTM and ANQGSEA. Trimming removed 4 bases at V and 0 bases at J, with 10 bases between. General observations from the study: Carriage of CMV together with the relevant HLA was identifiable through cumulative public TCR beta family frequency.

TCRdb analysed the reads with MiXCR anew, one entry per CDR3 protein. The sample has fewer than 200,000 distinct CDR3 sequences, about 15% seen once. The chain employs TRBV29-1 and TRBJ2-7, with a possible D match to TRBD1 (5 bases). Sequencing used PBMCs. This TCR was recovered from a human donor in good health (CMV status not recorded). Some clones in this sample may be carry-over from other donors' samples. CDR3 in amino acids: CSVVDTFSYEQYF. As DNA, the CDR3 is TGCAGCGTTGTGGACACCTTCTCCTACGAGCAGTACTTC.